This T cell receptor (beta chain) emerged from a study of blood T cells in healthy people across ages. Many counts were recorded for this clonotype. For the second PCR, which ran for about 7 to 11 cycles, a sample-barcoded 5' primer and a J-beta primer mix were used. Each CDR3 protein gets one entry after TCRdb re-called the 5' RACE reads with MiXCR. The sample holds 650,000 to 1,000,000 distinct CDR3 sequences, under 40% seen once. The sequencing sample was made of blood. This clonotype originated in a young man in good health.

DNA for the CDR3: TGCAGTGCTAGACCTCGGGGACAGGAATACTCCTACGAGCAGTACTTC. Protein sequence: CSARPRGQEYSYEQYF. The genes are TRBV20-1 and TRBJ2-7, with 8 bases aligning to TRBD1. The germline gives CDR1 DFQATT, CDR2 SNEGSKA (reference sequence). V shed 2 bases and J 0 bases; nucleotides not matched to a gene: 9. The CDR3 sequence is 16 residues long.